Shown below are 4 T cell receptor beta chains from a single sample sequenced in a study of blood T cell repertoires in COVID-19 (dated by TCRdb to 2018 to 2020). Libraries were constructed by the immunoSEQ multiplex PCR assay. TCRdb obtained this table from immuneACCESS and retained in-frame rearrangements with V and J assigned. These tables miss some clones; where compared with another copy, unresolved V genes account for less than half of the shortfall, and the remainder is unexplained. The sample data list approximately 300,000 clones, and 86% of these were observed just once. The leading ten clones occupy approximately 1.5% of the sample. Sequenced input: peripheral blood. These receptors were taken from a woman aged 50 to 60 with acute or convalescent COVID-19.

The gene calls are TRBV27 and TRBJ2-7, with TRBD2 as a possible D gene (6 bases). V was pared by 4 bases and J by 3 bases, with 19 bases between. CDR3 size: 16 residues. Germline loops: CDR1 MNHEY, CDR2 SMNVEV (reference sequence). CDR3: CASSSAGSGEYYEQYF. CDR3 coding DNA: TGTGCCAGCAGTTCAGCTGGATCGGGGGAGTACTACGAGCAGTACTTC.

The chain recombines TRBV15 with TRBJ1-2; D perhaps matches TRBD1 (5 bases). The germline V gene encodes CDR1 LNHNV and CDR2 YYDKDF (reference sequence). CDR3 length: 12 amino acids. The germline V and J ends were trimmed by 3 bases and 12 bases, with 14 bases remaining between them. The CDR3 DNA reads TGTGCCACCAGCAGCCTCTCAGGGAGGGACACCTTC. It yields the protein CATSSLSGRDTF. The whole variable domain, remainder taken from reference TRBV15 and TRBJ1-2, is DAMVIQNPRYQVTQFGKPVTLSCSQTLNHNVMYWYQQKSSQAPKLLFHYYDKDFNNEADTPDNFQSRRPNTSFCFLDIRSPGLGDTAMYLCATSSLSGRDTFGSGTRLTVV.

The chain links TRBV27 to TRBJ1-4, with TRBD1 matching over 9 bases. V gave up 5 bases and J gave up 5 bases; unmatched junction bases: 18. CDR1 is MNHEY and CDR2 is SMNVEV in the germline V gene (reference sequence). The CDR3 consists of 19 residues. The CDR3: CASSKNRGPSGQGNEKLFF. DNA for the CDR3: TGTGCCAGCAGTAAAAATCGAGGACCTTCGGGACAGGGAAATGAAAAACTGTTTTTT.

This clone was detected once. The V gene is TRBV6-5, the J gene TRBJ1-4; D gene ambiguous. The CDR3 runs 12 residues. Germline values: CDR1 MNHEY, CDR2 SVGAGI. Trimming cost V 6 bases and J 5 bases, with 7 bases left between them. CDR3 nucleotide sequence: TGTGCCAGCAGAGGGAGCAATGAAAAACTGTTTTTT. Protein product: CASRGSNEKLFF.